A selection of T cell receptor beta chains follows, all from one sample in a study of neurological immune-mediated disorders. Each CDR3 protein gets one entry after TCRdb re-called the 5' RACE reads with MiXCR. The data hold 78,000 or so distinct CDR3 sequences, with approximately 5% observed a single time. Sequencing input: PBMCs. The origin of the receptors is a woman aged 30 to 39 with multiple sclerosis. CDR3s include the opening cysteine and the closing phenylalanine or tryptophan. D genes are given only for firm matches. The size entry is marked missing in some rows and otherwise reads once, few, many or a size class.

V gene	clone size	D gene	J gene	CDR3 DNA	CDR3 protein
TRBV20-1	many	NA	TRBJ1-5	TGCAGTGCACGTCCTAGCAATCAGCCCCAGCATTTT	CSARPSNQPQHF
TRBV5-1	many	NA	TRBJ2-3	TGCGCCAGCAGGCAAGCCGATCGGTCGGATACGCAGTATTTT	CASRQADRSDTQYF
TRBV5-1	few	NA	TRBJ2-5	TGCGCCAGCAGCTTGGGGGGCCCACAAGAGACCCAGTACTTC	CASSLGGPQETQYF
TRBV12-3/TRBV12-4	many	NA	TRBJ2-1	TGTGCCAGCCAAACTTGGGGGGAGAGGGTCTACAATGAGCAGTTCTTC	CASQTWGERVYNEQFF
TRBV3-1	many	NA	TRBJ2-5	TGTGCCAGCAGCCAATGGACGGGAGTTCAAGAGACCCAGTACTTC	CASSQWTGVQETQYF
TRBV20-1	many	TRBD1	TRBJ2-1	TGCAGTGCAAAGACAGGGGGCTGGAATGAGCAGTTCTTC	CSAKTGGWNEQFF
TRBV18	NA	NA	TRBJ1-2	TGTGCCAGCTCACCACCGAGTTTGGGGGCGCTTAACTATGGCTACACCTTC	CASSPPSLGALNYGYTF
TRBV11-3	many	TRBD2	TRBJ2-1	TGTGCCAGCAGCTTAGGCGTCACTAGCGGTCATGATGAGCAGTTCTTC	CASSLGVTSGHDEQFF
TRBV6-1	many	NA	TRBJ1-6	TGTGCCAGCAGTGATCGACCGGAAAATTCACCCCTCCACTTT	CASSDRPENSPLHF
TRBV3-1	many	NA	TRBJ2-2	TGTGCCAGCAGCCAATCTGTCACCGGGGAGCTGTTTTTT	CASSQSVTGELFF
TRBV27	few	TRBD2	TRBJ2-5	TGTGCCAGCAGGGGACTAGCGGACCTCCAAGAGACCCAGTACTTC	CASRGLADLQETQYF
TRBV7-8	many	TRBD1	TRBJ2-3	TGTGCCAGCAGCTTATCCCGGACAGGGGGGAAGGATACGCAGTATTTT	CASSLSRTGGKDTQYF
TRBV27	few	TRBD1	TRBJ2-6	TGTGCCAGCAGTACACCATCGGGACAGGGGGCGCAAGGGGCCAACGTCCTGACTTTC	CASSTPSGQGAQGANVLTF
TRBV12-3/TRBV12-4	many	TRBD1	TRBJ2-3	TGTGCCAGCAGCGGACAGGGAGCGGCTCCAACGACGCAGTATTTT	CASSGQGAAPTTQYF
TRBV5-1	many	NA	TRBJ2-1	TGCGCCAGCAGCTTTTTCGGAGACTCGCAATACAATGAGCAGTTCTTC	CASSFFGDSQYNEQFF
TRBV5-1	many	TRBD1	TRBJ2-5	TGCGCCAGCAGCCGGGACAGCCCGGGGCTAGAGACCCAGTACTTC	CASSRDSPGLETQYF
TRBV20-1	NA	NA	TRBJ1-6	TGCAGTGCTAGAGATATTGAAGGCGGCCTGGCCCTCCACTTT	CSARDIEGGLALHF
TRBV1	many	NA	TRBJ2-3	TGCACCAGCAGCCTTTACCCCGGGACTAGCGGGAGAACATTGGAGAAGGATACGCAGTATTTT	CTSSLYPGTSGRTLEKDTQYF
TRBV5-1	many	NA	TRBJ1-4	TGCGCCAGCAGCTTGGGAATATTATTAGGGGATGAAAAACTGTTTTTT	CASSLGILLGDEKLFF
TRBV28	NA	TRBD1	TRBJ2-5	TGTGCCAGCAGTTTTCACAGGGGGCTAGGGGAGAACCAGTACTTC	CASSFHRGLGENQYF
TRBV20-1	many	NA	TRBJ2-5	TGCAGTGCTAGAGATTTGGGAAACTTCCAAGAGACCCAGTACTTC	CSARDLGNFQETQYF
TRBV11-2	NA	TRBD1	TRBJ2-3	TGTGCCAGCGGCAAGACAGGGGTAGGGGATACGCAGTATTTT	CASGKTGVGDTQYF